Below, 28 T cell receptor beta chains from the same sample are listed, as sequenced in a study of T cell responses to AZD1222 COVID-19 vaccine. Sequenced by immunoSEQ multiplex PCR; TCRdb stores in-frame clones only, minus some. The sample has approximately 120,000 clones; about nine tenths are singletons. The sequences come from peripheral blood, collected on day 0 of AZD1222 vaccination. The receptors were gathered from an adult in good health.

The CDR3 sequence: CASSTPGQGPYSNQPQHF. The CDR3 DNA is TGTGCCAGTAGTACCCCGGGACAGGGCCCATATAGCAATCAGCCCCAGCATTTT. V gene TRBV19 combines with J gene TRBJ1-5, with 9 positions matching TRBD1. The V gene end was trimmed by 4 bases and the J gene end by 0 bases; junction bases not matched to a gene: 10. The CDR3 runs 18 residues. In germline, CDR1 is LNHDA, CDR2 SQIVND (reference sequence).

The chain recombines TRBV9 with TRBJ2-5; possible D gene TRBD2, 7 bases. CDR1 is SGDLS, CDR2 YYNGEE, per germline. The CDR3 is 18 amino acids. The V end was cut by 3 bases, the J end by 1 base, with 22 bases between. The CDR3: CASSATFHGGLFQETQYF. Here the CDR3 DNA reads TGTGCCAGCAGCGCGACATTTCACGGGGGGCTTTTCCAAGAGACCCAGTACTTC.

The V call is TRBV19, the J call TRBJ1-5; the D gene is possibly TRBD1 (5 bases). The V gene's germline CDR1 is LNHDA and CDR2 SQIVND (reference sequence). The V gene lost 6 bases and the J gene lost 10 bases, with 16 bases spanning the gap. The CDR3 sequence is 13 residues long. CDR3 protein: CASSGRGEAPQHF. As DNA, the CDR3 is TGTGCCAGTAGCGGACGAGGGGAGGCTCCCCAGCATTTT.

The CDR3, as DNA: TGTGCCAGCAGTCCGACAGGTTATTTCGGCTACACCTTC. Its protein product is CASSPTGYFGYTF. The chain couples TRBV12-3 or TRBV12-4 to TRBJ1-2, with D perhaps matching TRBD1 (6 bases). The CDR3 covers 13 residues. V dropped 5 bases and J dropped 8 bases, with 15 bases sitting between them.

This clone appeared a single time. The chain couples TRBV30 to TRBJ1-4, with D possibly being TRBD1 (6 bases). The CDR3 has 15 residues. Deletions cut 2 bases from V and 8 bases from J, with 18 bases between. The V gene's germline CDR1 is GTSNPN and CDR2 SVGIG (reference sequence). DNA of the CDR3: TGTGCCTGGAGTAAAGTACAGACAGGTTCAGAAAAACTGTTTTTT. Its translation: CAWSKVQTGSEKLFF.

In its sample, this clone was seen once. The chain combines TRBV5-1 with TRBJ2-1; D is uncertain. This CDR3 has 14 residues. V dropped 4 bases and J dropped 0 bases, with 8 bases sitting between them. Looked up from germline, CDR1 is SGHRS and CDR2 is YFSETQ. The DNA for the CDR3 is TGCGCCAGCAGCGCGAGTAACTCCTACAATGAGCAGTTCTTC. As protein: CASSASNSYNEQFF.

In its sample, this clone was seen once. The chain is built from TRBV30 and TRBJ2-4, with D possibly TRBD2 on 5 matching bases. V was trimmed by 0 bases and J by 3 bases, leaving 18 bases between them. CDR1 is GTSNPN, CDR2 SVGIG, per germline (reference sequence). The CDR3 contains 17 residues. CDR3 sequence (DNA): TGTGCCTGGAGTGTTAATTCGGAGCGGTGGGGCAAAAACATTCAGTACTTC. Translated: CAWSVNSERWGKNIQYF.

The chain joins TRBV24-1 to TRBJ2-2; TRBD2 matches at 8 bases. The V gene end was trimmed by 3 bases and the J gene end by 1 base; junction bases not matched to a gene: 9. The V gene's germline CDR1 is KGHDR and CDR2 SFDVKD. The CDR3 extends over 18 amino acids. CDR3 region: CATSDPGGLAGNTGELFF. CDR3 in DNA: TGTGCCACCAGTGATCCGGGGGGGCTAGCGGGGAACACCGGGGAGCTGTTTTTT.

This chain links TRBV15 with TRBJ2-7; the D is unclear. The V end lost 1 base, the J end lost 6 bases, and 16 bases lay between the germline ends. CDR3 length: 15 amino acids. Germline CDR1 is LNHNV and CDR2 is YYDKDF (reference sequence). The CDR3 here is CATSRGQFFNAEQYF. In DNA, the CDR3 is TGTGCCACCAGCAGAGGTCAGTTCTTTAACGCCGAGCAGTACTTC.

J is TRBJ1-1 and V is TRBV7-9; D call uncertain. Deletions cut 1 base from V and 6 bases from J, with 12 bases between. This CDR3 has 14 amino acids. From germline, CDR1 is SEHNR and CDR2 FQNEAQ (reference sequence). CDR3 DNA sequence: TGTGCCAGCAGCTTAGTCCCCAGCCTGGCTGAAGCTTTCTTT. Translating it yields CASSLVPSLAEAFF. The entire variable domain, with the rest obtained from reference TRBV7-9 and TRBJ1-1, is as follows: DTGVSQNPRHKITKRGQNVTFRCDPISEHNRLYWYRQTLGQGPEFLTYFQNEAQLEKSRLLSDRFSAERPKGSFSTLEIQRTEQGDSAMYLCASSLVPSLAEAFFGQGTRLTVV.

This clone has a single count. This chain uses TRBV7-2 with TRBJ1-1; D gene unclear. Between the trimmed V and J ends, which lost 3 bases and 2 bases, there was a span of 10 bases. Looked up from germline, CDR1 is SGHTA and CDR2 is FQGNSA. The CDR3 covers 14 residues. The CDR3 sequence: CASSFPTENTEAFF. In DNA, the CDR3 is TGTGCCAGCAGCTTCCCTACCGAAAACACTGAAGCTTTCTTT. Together with reference TRBV7-2 and TRBJ1-1, the CDR3 gives the full variable domain: GAGVSQSPSNKVTEKGKDVELRCDPISGHTALYWYRQSLGQGLEFLIYFQGNSAPDKSGLPSDRFSAERTGGSVSTLTIQRTQQEDSAVYLCASSFPTENTEAFFGQGTRLTVV.

J is TRBJ1-3 and V is TRBV7-3; D gene unclear. The CDR3 length is 13 residues. The germline CDR1 and CDR2 sequences are SGHTA and FQGTGA. V shed 4 bases and J shed 4 bases, with 8 bases lying between them. As DNA, the CDR3 is TGTGCCAGCAGCTCAGGACGGGGAAACACCATATATTTT. It translates to CASSSGRGNTIYF.

This chain connects TRBV5-1 to TRBJ2-7; perhaps D is TRBD1 or TRBD2 (5 bases each). The CDR3 contains 14 residues. The V end was cut by 4 bases, the J end by 5 bases, with 16 bases between. Germline V lookup: CDR1 SGHRS, CDR2 YFSETQ. Written as DNA, the CDR3 is TGCGCCAGCAGCCCAGGGACGGGCCTCCACGAGCAGTACTTC. It translates to CASSPGTGLHEQYF. Filled out from reference TRBV5-1 and TRBJ2-7, the complete variable domain reads KAGVTQTPRYLIKTRGQQVTLSCSPISGHRSVSWYQQTPGQGLQFLFEYFSETQRNKGNFPGRFSGRQFSNSRSEMNVSTLELGDSALYLCASSPGTGLHEQYFGPGTRLTVT.

The chain uses TRBV6-5 and TRBJ2-7, with a tentative D call TRBD2 (5 bases). Between the trimmed V and J ends, which lost 6 bases and 6 bases, there was a span of 12 bases. CDR1 MNHEY and CDR2 SVGAGI come from the germline V gene. The CDR3 is 12 residues long. CDR3 protein: CASRSSRGEQYF. The CDR3 DNA follows: TGTGCCAGCAGGTCGAGTCGGGGCGAGCAGTACTTC.

The gene calls are TRBV30 and TRBJ1-5; D not certain. Germline-derived CDR1 and CDR2 are GTSNPN and SVGIG (reference sequence). The CDR3 totals 16 residues. V was cut by 2 bases and J by 2 bases, with 16 bases left in between. CDR3 protein: CAWSKTAGICNQPQHF. As DNA, the CDR3 is TGTGCCTGGAGTAAGACGGCCGGAATTTGCAATCAGCCCCAGCATTTT.

The chain's CDR3 is CASSLVPGELFF. As DNA, the CDR3 is TGTGCCAGCAGTTTGGTCCCCGGGGAGCTGTTTTTT. V usage is TRBV27 and J usage is TRBJ2-2; D is ambiguous. Germline assignment: CDR1 MNHEY and CDR2 SMNVEV (reference sequence). V was pared by 3 bases and J by 6 bases, with 5 bases between. The CDR3 runs to 12 residues.

The J gene is TRBJ1-2, the V gene TRBV25-1; 8 positions match TRBD1. The ends lost 4 bases at V and 0 bases at J; junction bases unmatched: 4. Germline V gene sequence: CDR1 MGHDK, CDR2 SYGVNS. The CDR3 is made up of 15 amino acids. The CDR3 nucleotides are TGTGCCAGCAGTGCCGACAGGGGCGCTAACTATGGCTACACCTTC. Translating gives CASSADRGANYGYTF.

The chain employs TRBV18 and TRBJ2-5, with 13 bases aligning to TRBD2. The CDR3 is 15 amino acids. Per the germline V gene, CDR1 is KGHSH and CDR2 is LQKENI. Germline trimming cut 8 bases from V and 0 bases from J; bases unmatched to any gene: 3. CDR3 coding DNA: TGTGCCAGCACCGGACTAGCGGGGGACCAAGAGACCCAGTACTTC. Translation: CASTGLAGDQETQYF.

V gene TRBV2 combines with J gene TRBJ1-5, with unresolved D. V gave up 6 bases and J gave up 5 bases, with 17 bases separating them. The CDR3 totals 15 residues. Germline loops: CDR1 SNHLY, CDR2 FYNNEI. DNA for the CDR3: TGTGCCAGCAGCGCTATAAGACGCGAGGATCAGCCCCAGCATTTT. Protein product: CASSAIRREDQPQHF.

V is TRBV2 and J is TRBJ2-5; D gene unclear. Germline V lookup: CDR1 SNHLY, CDR2 FYNNEI. This CDR3 is built from 11 residues. The V end lost 8 bases, the J end lost 5 bases, and 9 bases lay between the germline ends. CDR3 nucleotides: TGTGCCAGCGGCCCGCGGGAGACCCAGTACTTC. It is translated as CASGPRETQYF.

This clone was picked up one time. The rearrangement links TRBV28 to TRBJ2-7, with TRBD2 matching over 7 bases. Germline CDR1 reads MDHEN; CDR2 reads SYDVKM. Trimming cost V 4 bases and J 3 bases; bases outside gene matches: 15. This CDR3 is 17 amino acids long. In DNA, the CDR3 is TGTGCCAGCAGTTCCCCCAGAGGGGACCCGGGAGGCTACGAGCAGTACTTC. This sequence encodes CASSSPRGDPGGYEQYF.

The chain carries TRBV5-1 and TRBJ1-4; TRBD1 matches at 7 bases. The CDR3 sequence is 15 residues long. Germline CDR1 reads SGHRS; CDR2 reads YFSETQ. The trim removed 4 bases at V and 4 bases at J, leaving 7 bases unmatched. CDR3 sequence (DNA): TGCGCCAGCAGCAAAAACAGGGGAGGTAATGAAAAACTGTTTTTT. It specifies CASSKNRGGNEKLFF. The full variable domain, completed using reference TRBV5-1 and TRBJ1-4, is KAGVTQTPRYLIKTRGQQVTLSCSPISGHRSVSWYQQTPGQGLQFLFEYFSETQRNKGNFPGRFSGRQFSNSRSEMNVSTLELGDSALYLCASSKNRGGNEKLFFGSGTQLSVL.

The chain carries TRBV5-5 and TRBJ2-7; 8 bases agree with TRBD1. The CDR3 contains 15 residues. CDR1 is SGHKS and CDR2 is YYEKEE in the germline V gene (reference sequence). V gave up 0 bases and J gave up 1 base; unmatched junction bases: 3. The CDR3 loop is CASSLEGQVSYEQYF. DNA for the CDR3: TGTGCCAGCAGCTTGGAGGGACAGGTTTCCTACGAGCAGTACTTC.

The V gene is TRBV19, the J gene TRBJ1-2, with D possibly matching TRBD1 (5 bases). CDR1 and CDR2 from the germline V gene are LNHDA and SQIVND (reference sequence). V was cut by 1 base and J by 7 bases, with 19 bases left in between. The length of the CDR3 is 16 residues. The chain's CDR3 is CASSIGSPDTPTGYTF. The CDR3 DNA reads TGTGCCAGTAGTATAGGAAGTCCGGACACCCCTACTGGCTACACCTTC.

V and J are TRBV7-6 and TRBJ2-6; possibly TRBD1 for D (6 bases). CDR1 is SGHVS and CDR2 is FNYEAQ in the germline V gene. V was clipped by 5 bases and J by 1 base, with 18 bases between them. The CDR3 is 18 residues long. The CDR3 reads CASSKTGISPSGANVLTF. Written as DNA, the CDR3 is TGTGCCAGCAGCAAAACAGGGATTTCCCCTTCTGGGGCCAACGTCCTGACTTTC.

This clone appeared once. The J gene is TRBJ1-2, the V gene TRBV5-1, with D hard to call. The CDR3 consists of 15 residues. Trimming shortened V by 0 bases and J by 0 bases, and 9 bases separated the two germline ends. Germline V gene data show CDR1 as SGHRS and CDR2 as YFSETQ. As DNA, the CDR3 is TGCGCCAGCAGCTTGGGACGGCTTTCTAACTATGGCTACACCTTC. This translates into CASSLGRLSNYGYTF.

The rearrangement joins TRBV9 to TRBJ2-7; tentatively, D is TRBD1 or TRBD2 (6 bases each). The CDR3 covers 15 residues. The V gene's germline CDR1 is SGDLS and CDR2 YYNGEE. Trimming removed 2 bases at V and 5 bases at J, with 17 bases between. CDR3 DNA sequence: TGTGCCAGCAGCGTCGAGGGGGGTAAGTCTGACGAGCAGTACTTC. Its protein is CASSVEGGKSDEQYF.

The V and J genes are TRBV13 and TRBJ2-7; 10 nucleotides align to TRBD1. After removal of 5 bases from V and 4 bases from J, the junction contained 8 bases not matched to a gene. Looked up from germline, CDR1 is PRHDT and CDR2 is FYEKMQ (reference sequence). CDR3 length: 15 residues. CDR3: CASSGGTGVTYEQYF. In DNA, the CDR3 is TGTGCCAGCAGCGGGGGGACAGGGGTCACTTACGAGCAGTACTTC.